The 18 T cell receptor beta chains reported below all come from one sample, sequenced in a study of shared clonotypes between healthy human individuals (dated by TCRdb to between 2020 and 2021). The library was produced with the immunoSEQ multiplex PCR assay. Here the immuneACCESS table is served through TCRdb, limited to in-frame sequences with V and J called. Missing clones are a known gap in these copies; in checked studies unresolved V genes cover under half, and the rest lacks a known reason. This sample has some 1.1 million clones in its table, and approximately 80% of those were observed once. The ten largest clonotypes hold 0.85% to 1% of the sample. The sample was memory CD4+ T cells from PBMCs. Per the publication, the cell subset or site label means: CD45RA-negative fraction. These receptors all stem from a man in his late teens or twenties in good health. Some clones in this sample may be carry-over from other donors' samples.

This clone has more than one count but fewer than ten. The chain uses TRBV30 and TRBJ1-2, with D possibly being TRBD1 (5 bases). With 1 base removed from V and 4 bases from J, the gap between germline ends came to 13 bases. The CDR3 totals 14 residues. The germline gives CDR1 GTSNPN, CDR2 SVGIG (reference sequence). CDR3 amino acids: CAWSASSGRYGYTF. In nucleotides, the CDR3 is TGTGCCTGGAGTGCGTCCTCGGGGCGCTATGGCTACACCTTC.

This clone was recorded only once. This chain connects TRBV29-1 to TRBJ2-3; D ambiguous. Trimming removed 6 bases at V and 2 bases at J, with 12 bases between. The CDR3 is 13 amino acids. Germline loops: CDR1 SQVTM, CDR2 ANQGSEA. The CDR3 DNA follows: TGCAGCGTGGTCGTCAGATACACAGATACGCAGTATTTT. Translating it yields CSVVVRYTDTQYF.

The chain is built from TRBV29-1 and TRBJ1-3; D is ambiguous. The V end lost 4 bases, the J end lost 2 bases, and 12 bases lay between the germline ends. The CDR3 is 14 residues long. CDR1 and CDR2 from the germline V gene are SQVTM and ANQGSEA. This CDR3 is CSVGHGIAGNTIYF. The CDR3 coding sequence is TGCAGCGTTGGACACGGAATAGCTGGAAACACCATATATTTT.

The rearrangement links TRBV7-2 to TRBJ1-4, with D perhaps TRBD1 (5 bases). Germline CDR1 reads SGHTA; CDR2 reads FQGNSA. Trimming cost V 0 bases and J 12 bases, with 8 bases left between them. The CDR3 is 12 amino acids. The CDR3 DNA sequence: TGTGCCAGCAGCTTAGCCGGGACTGAACTGTTTTTT. Translated, it gives CASSLAGTELFF.

There are many counts of this clone. The chain is built from TRBV28 and TRBJ1-2; the D gene is possibly TRBD1 (5 bases). The ends were cut back, 6 bases at V and 4 bases at J, with 6 bases in the middle. The CDR3 extends over 11 amino acids. The germline V gene encodes CDR1 MDHEN and CDR2 SYDVKM. CDR3 sequence (DNA): TGTGCCAGCAGACAGGTCTATGGCTACACCTTC. Translation gives CASRQVYGYTF.

The CDR3 coding sequence is TGTGCCAGCAGTGAGGCTAGCGCGCAAGAGACCCAGTACTTC. This gives the protein CASSEASAQETQYF. The V and J genes are TRBV2 and TRBJ2-5; maybe TRBD2 (6 bases). The CDR3 runs 14 residues. The germline CDR1 and CDR2 sequences are SNHLY and FYNNEI. Trimming removed 3 bases at V and 2 bases at J, with 10 bases between.

The chain combines TRBV19 with TRBJ2-3, with unresolved D. The CDR3 is made up of 12 amino acids. V lost 5 bases and J lost 0, with 3 bases in between. The germline gives CDR1 LNHDA, CDR2 SQIVND (reference sequence). For the CDR3, the DNA is TGTGCCAGTAGTGTTAGCACAGATACGCAGTATTTT. This translates into CASSVSTDTQYF.

The chain links TRBV7-9 to TRBJ2-5, with 10 bases aligning to TRBD1. The CDR3 is 17 residues long. Germline V CDR1 and CDR2: SEHNR, FQNEAQ (reference sequence). With 3 bases clipped from V and 5 bases from J, the junction kept 12 bases outside the gene matches. The CDR3 spells CASSLTLTGGRLETQYF. In DNA, the CDR3 is TGTGCCAGCAGCTTGACCCTGACAGGGGGCCGGTTGGAGACCCAGTACTTC.

The chain is built from TRBV27 and TRBJ1-4; a weak D match, TRBD1 (6 bases). This CDR3 comprises 14 residues. Trimming stripped 6 bases from V and 6 bases from J, with 14 bases between. Per the germline V gene, CDR1 is MNHEY and CDR2 is SMNVEV (reference sequence). Here the CDR3 reads CASRTDSGDEKLFF. The CDR3 nucleotides read TGTGCCAGCAGAACGGACAGTGGGGATGAAAAACTGTTTTTT. The variable domain in full, with the rest retrieved from reference TRBV27 and TRBJ1-4, is EAQVTQNPRYLITVTGKKLTVTCSQNMNHEYMSWYRQDPGLGLRQIYYSMNVEVTDKGDVPEGYKVSRKEKRNFPLILESPSPNQTSLYFCASRTDSGDEKLFFGSGTQLSVL.

This clone was detected only a few times. The CDR3 reads CASSSQRRGYTF. The DNA for the CDR3 is TGTGCCAGCAGCTCCCAACGAAGAGGCTACACCTTC. The chain has TRBV7-2 and TRBJ1-2; D is unclear. The CDR3 consists of 12 residues. V lost 4 bases and J 8 bases, leaving 11 bases between the germline ends. The germline CDR1 and CDR2 sequences are SGHTA and FQGNSA.

In DNA, the CDR3 is TGTGCCAGCAGCTTATGGTTAACAGGGACCGATCAGCCCCAGCATTTT. It yields the protein CASSLWLTGTDQPQHF. The V call is TRBV7-2, the J call TRBJ1-5; a possible D gene is TRBD1 (6 bases). The ends were cut back, 2 bases at V and 5 bases at J, with 16 bases in the middle. The CDR3 is 16 residues long. Germline CDR1 SGHTA, CDR2 FQGNSA.

In DNA, the CDR3 is TGTGCCAGCGCGATACCCTCACGCCATTCCTACGAGCAGTACTTC. Its protein product is CASAIPSRHSYEQYF. The chain couples TRBV28 to TRBJ2-7; no firm D call. V shed 8 bases and J shed 1 base, with 18 bases lying between them. The CDR3 totals 15 residues. Germline V gene lookup returns CDR1 MDHEN and CDR2 SYDVKM.

Comment on this clone: Other DNA sequences in this sample translate to the same CDR3. The genes are TRBV25-1 and TRBJ1-2; 7 bases map to TRBD1. Germline-derived CDR1 and CDR2 are MGHDK and SYGVNS. The CDR3 runs to 14 residues. V shed 2 bases and J 4 bases; nucleotides not matched to a gene: 4. DNA for the CDR3: TGTGCCAGCAGTGAAGTGACAGGGACCTATGGCTACACCTTC. Protein sequence: CASSEVTGTYGYTF.

This rearrangement joins TRBV7-2 to TRBJ2-7; no clear D. The germline V and J ends were trimmed by 3 bases and 5 bases, with 5 bases remaining between them. In germline, CDR1 is SGHTA, CDR2 FQGNSA. The CDR3 length is 11 residues. The CDR3 sequence: CASSFFHEQYF. The CDR3 coding sequence is TGTGCCAGCAGCTTTTTCCACGAGCAGTACTTC.

This chain connects TRBV4-2 to TRBJ1-1, with unresolved D. From germline, CDR1 is LGHNA and CDR2 YNFKEQ. V shed 0 bases and J shed 3 bases, with 5 bases lying between them. The CDR3 loop spans 13 amino acids. The CDR3 nucleotides read TGTGCCAGCAGCCAAGAGCTTGACACTGAAGCTTTCTTT. Translated, it gives CASSQELDTEAFF.

V is TRBV29-1 and J is TRBJ2-6; 7 bases fit TRBD1. Unmatched junction bases numbered 10, after V lost 5 bases and J lost 0 bases. Looked up from germline, CDR1 is SQVTM and CDR2 is ANQGSEA. The CDR3 is made up of 17 amino acids. Here the CDR3 reads CSVLGGGQSSGANVLTF. Here the CDR3 DNA reads TGCAGCGTTTTAGGGGGCGGCCAGAGCTCTGGGGCCAACGTCCTGACTTTC.

The chain is built from TRBV27 and TRBJ1-5; D might be TRBD1 (6 bases). V lost 1 base and J 7 bases, leaving 11 bases between the germline ends. Germline assignment: CDR1 MNHEY and CDR2 SMNVEV (reference sequence). The CDR3 is 14 residues long. The DNA for the CDR3 is TGTGCCAGCAGTTTATTGGGGAGGGGGCAGCCCCAGCATTTT. Translated: CASSLLGRGQPQHF.

The chain recombines TRBV5-4 with TRBJ2-5; no firm D call. V lost 2 bases to trimming and J lost 4 bases, with 9 bases between them. This CDR3 has 13 residues. CDR1 is SGHNT, CDR2 YYREEE, per germline (reference sequence). CDR3 in amino acids: CASSFRDGETQYF. Here the CDR3 DNA reads TGTGCCAGCAGCTTTCGCGATGGAGAGACCCAGTACTTC.